The next 15 T cell receptor beta chains were all read from a single sample in a study of PD-1 blockade in classical Hodgkin lymphoma. Sequencing was performed with immunoSEQ multiplex PCR; in TCRdb, only in-frame clones are kept and a portion is missing. The table records 66,000 or so clones, over 55% of them present only once. Brentuximab vedotin exposure varied among the patients, all of whom had relapsed after autologous stem cell transplantation. The sample here was peripheral blood mononuclear cells (PBMCs), taken before the second cycle of nivolumab. The receptor set was obtained from a human donor with classical Hodgkin lymphoma.

This chain uses TRBV29-1 with TRBJ1-1; D might be TRBD1 (5 bases). CDR3 size: 13 residues. Trimming pared 3 bases from V and 2 bases from J, leaving 10 bases between. Germline V gives CDR1 SQVTM, CDR2 ANQGSEA. In nucleotides, the CDR3 is TGCAGCGTTGACGGCAGGGCTAACACTGAAGCTTTCTTT. Residues: CSVDGRANTEAFF. The full variable domain, its missing parts supplied by reference TRBV29-1 and TRBJ1-1, is SAVISQKPSRDICQRGTSLTIQCQVDSQVTMMFWYRQQPGQSLTLIATANQGSEATYESGFVIDKFPISRPNLTFSTLTVSNMSPEDSSIYLCSVDGRANTEAFFGQGTRLTVV.

This clone was counted a few times. V is TRBV5-1 and J is TRBJ1-2; D is unclear. The germline V and J ends were trimmed by 6 bases and 4 bases, with 16 bases remaining between them. The CDR3 runs 14 residues. Germline lookup yields CDR1 SGHRS and CDR2 YFSETQ. CDR3 sequence (DNA): TGCGCCAGCAACGTTGGGGAGGGAGGCTATGGCTACACCTTC. Amino acid sequence: CASNVGEGGYGYTF.

The rearrangement joins TRBV7-7 to TRBJ2-7; TRBD1 aligns across 10 bases. V was pared by 5 bases and J by 2 bases, with 6 bases of the junction left unmatched. The CDR3 loop spans 15 amino acids. Per germline, CDR1 SSHAT and CDR2 FNYEAQ (reference sequence). The CDR3, as DNA: TGTGCCAGCAGCCACGGGACAGGGGAAACCTACGAGCAGTACTTC. Encoded protein: CASSHGTGETYEQYF.

The chain employs TRBV27 and TRBJ2-7; D not certain. This CDR3 spans 13 amino acids. Per germline, CDR1 MNHEY and CDR2 SMNVEV (reference sequence). V dropped 3 bases and J dropped 2 bases, with 8 bases sitting between them. CDR3 sequence reads: CASSFQGTYEQYF. The CDR3 bases are TGTGCCAGCAGTTTTCAAGGAACCTACGAGCAGTACTTC.

The count of this clone is one. The chain carries TRBV7-4 and TRBJ1-6; D not certain. Germline V gene lookup returns CDR1 SGHVT and CDR2 SQSDAQ. The CDR3 length is 14 residues. The V end lost 0 bases, the J end lost 7 bases, and 7 bases lay between the germline ends. Here the CDR3 reads CASSLAGVNSPLHF. The CDR3 region has the DNA TGTGCCAGCAGCTTAGCAGGAGTAAATTCACCCCTCCACTTT.

V and J are TRBV6-6 and TRBJ1-2; D perhaps matches TRBD1 (6 bases). Trimming stripped 5 bases from V and 2 bases from J, with 12 bases between. The CDR3 runs to 14 residues. Germline-derived CDR1 and CDR2 are MNHNY and SVGAGI (reference sequence). The CDR3 nucleotides read TGTGCCAGCAGTCAATGGGACACCAACTATGGCTACACCTTC. Amino acids: CASSQWDTNYGYTF.

V and J are TRBV5-1 and TRBJ2-3; D perhaps matches TRBD1 (6 bases). The germline V and J ends were trimmed by 4 bases and 4 bases, with 13 bases remaining between them. The germline V gene encodes CDR1 SGHRS and CDR2 YFSETQ. The CDR3 has 14 residues. The CDR3: CASSPTGWADTQYF. The DNA of the CDR3 is TGCGCCAGCAGCCCAACAGGGTGGGCAGATACGCAGTATTTT. Full variable domain (rest looked up from reference TRBV5-1 and TRBJ2-3): KAGVTQTPRYLIKTRGQQVTLSCSPISGHRSVSWYQQTPGQGLQFLFEYFSETQRNKGNFPGRFSGRQFSNSRSEMNVSTLELGDSALYLCASSPTGWADTQYFGPGTRLTVL.

This rearrangement joins TRBV5-1 to TRBJ1-1; 7 bases line up with TRBD1. V was pared by 3 bases and J by 2 bases, with 10 bases of the junction left unmatched. Per the germline V gene, CDR1 is SGHRS and CDR2 is YFSETQ. There are 16 residues in the CDR3. The CDR3 DNA is TGCGCCAGCAGCTGGTCGTCAGGGGGAGAAAACACTGAAGCTTTCTTT. As protein: CASSWSSGGENTEAFF.

This clone was counted ten times or more. The chain employs TRBV29-1 and TRBJ1-1; TRBD1 might be the D (5 bases). Per the germline V gene, CDR1 is SQVTM and CDR2 is ANQGSEA. The CDR3 extends over 12 amino acids. The V end was cut by 5 bases, the J end by 1 base, with 8 bases between. In DNA form, the CDR3 reads TGCAGCGTTTTCAGGGAGAACACTGAAGCTTTCTTT. Translation gives CSVFRENTEAFF.

This sequence joins TRBV7-2 and TRBJ1-1; the D gene is possibly TRBD1 (6 bases). CDR3 length: 13 amino acids. Per germline, CDR1 SGHTA and CDR2 FQGNSA. The V gene lost 1 base and the J gene lost 5 bases, with 8 bases spanning the gap. CDR3 in amino acids: CASSLGGGTEAFF. The CDR3 nucleotides read TGTGCCAGCAGCTTAGGAGGGGGAACTGAAGCTTTCTTT.

The chain employs TRBV23-1 and TRBJ1-2, with D possibly being TRBD1 (5 bases). TRBV23-1 falls under the ORF class, with uncertain function. Trimming took 4 bases from V and 6 from J, leaving 15 bases between them. The CDR3 sequence is 14 residues long. The DNA of the CDR3 is TGCGCCAGCAGTCCGAGGGGTGAGTTAAATGGCTACACCTTC. Its protein product is CASSPRGELNGYTF.

The chain carries TRBV7-9 and TRBJ1-4, with D maybe TRBD1 (6 bases). Trimming removed 0 bases at V and 7 bases at J, with 15 bases between. Germline assignment: CDR1 SEHNR and CDR2 FQNEAQ (reference sequence). This CDR3 comprises 16 residues. The CDR3 sequence is CASSLALDSRGEKLFF. The CDR3 DNA follows: TGTGCCAGCAGCTTAGCCTTGGACAGTCGCGGTGAAAAACTGTTTTTT.

The genes are TRBV12-5 and TRBJ2-7; possibly TRBD1 or TRBD2 for D (5 bases each). The ends were cut back, 5 bases at V and 1 base at J, with 12 bases in the middle. Germline CDR1 is LGHNT and CDR2 is FRNRAP. The CDR3 contains 14 residues. CDR3 loop: CASGPGAPSYEQYF. The DNA for the CDR3 is TGTGCTAGTGGTCCCGGGGCTCCTTCCTACGAGCAGTACTTC.

The rearrangement uses TRBV5-8 and TRBJ2-2, with D perhaps matching TRBD2 (5 bases). V lost 7 bases and J 4 bases, leaving 11 bases between the germline ends. The germline V gene has CDR1 SGHTS and CDR2 YDEGEE. This CDR3 region has 13 residues. The CDR3 region is CASGLRATGELFF. CDR3 nucleotide sequence: TGTGCCAGCGGGCTGAGGGCCACCGGGGAGCTGTTTTTT.

This chain joins TRBV7-8 and TRBJ1-1; maybe TRBD1 (5 bases). The CDR3 spans 14 residues. Trimming shortened V by 3 bases and J by 3 bases, and 11 bases separated the two germline ends. Germline values: CDR1 SGHVS, CDR2 FQNEAQ. This CDR3 reads CASSFNGGDTEAFF. The CDR3 DNA follows: TGTGCCAGCAGCTTCAACGGGGGGGACACTGAAGCTTTCTTT.